This T cell receptor beta chain came from a study of CD8+CD57+ T cells in acquired aplastic anemia. Findings and limits, study-wide: Patients and controls were found to share twenty-nine CD8+ CDR3 sequences.

V lost 5 bases and J 2 bases, leaving 13 bases between the germline ends. Germline CDR1 is SGHAT and CDR2 is FQDESV (reference sequence). The length of the CDR3 is 15 residues. The sequenced patients had an expansion of CD8+CD57+ cells seen by flow cytometry. Genomic DNA, serving as template, underwent TCR beta VDJ and CDR3 profiling. TCRdb re-derived calls from the reads in MiXCR, one entry per CDR3 protein. The sample contains roughly 93,000 distinct CDR3 sequences, around two thirds of which appear only once. Worth noting for this clonotype: Its antigen remains unidentified.

The sample comprised sorted CD4+, CD8+, or CD8+CD57+ T cells (not recorded which) from PBMCs. The sequence was obtained from a human donor with aplastic anemia. This chain joins TRBV11-1 and TRBJ1-5; a weak D match, TRBD1 (5 bases). DNA of the CDR3: TGTGCCAGCAGCCCCGGGACTGCGGGCAATCAGCCCCAGCATTTT. Translating it yields CASSPGTAGNQPQHF. The full variable domain, rest sourced from reference TRBV11-1 and TRBJ1-5, is EAEVAQSPRYKITEKSQAVAFWCDPISGHATLYWYRQILGQGPELLVQFQDESVVDDSQLPKDRFSAERLKGVDSTLKIQPAELGDSAMYLCASSPGTAGNQPQHFGDGTRLSIL.